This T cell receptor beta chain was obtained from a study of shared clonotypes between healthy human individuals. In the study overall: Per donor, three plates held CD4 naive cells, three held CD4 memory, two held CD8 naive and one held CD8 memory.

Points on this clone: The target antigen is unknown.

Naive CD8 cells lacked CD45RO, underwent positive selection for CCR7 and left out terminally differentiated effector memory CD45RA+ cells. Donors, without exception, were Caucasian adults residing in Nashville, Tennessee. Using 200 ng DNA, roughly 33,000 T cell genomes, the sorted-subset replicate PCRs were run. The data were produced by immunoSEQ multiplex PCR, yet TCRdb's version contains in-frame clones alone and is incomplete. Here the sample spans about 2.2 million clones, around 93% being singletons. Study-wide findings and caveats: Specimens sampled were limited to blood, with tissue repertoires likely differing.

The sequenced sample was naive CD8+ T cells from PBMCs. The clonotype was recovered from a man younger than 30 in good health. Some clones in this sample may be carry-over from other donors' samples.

The CDR3 DNA reads TGTGCCAGCAGCTCCCCGGGAGCACGTGAAGCTTTCTTT. As protein: CASSSPGAREAFF. V is TRBV11-2 and J is TRBJ1-1, with D hard to call. CDR1 is SGHAT, CDR2 FQNNGV, per germline. Trimming removed 4 bases at V and 7 bases at J, with 13 bases between. This CDR3 region has 13 residues.